The T cell receptor beta chain described here comes from a study of Ad26.COV2.S vaccination and SARS-CoV-2 variants. Study details: The donor belonged to the COV1001 Ad26.COV2.S trial arm. Donor got 5x10^10 or 1x10^11 viral particles of Ad26.COV2.S.

TCRdb's copy holds only in-frame clones and misses some; the assay was immunoSEQ multiplex PCR. This sample yields 300,000 to 350,000 clones, of which around four fifths are seen a single time; approximately 2.1% belongs to the top ten. V lost 6 bases, J lost 3 bases, and 14 bases lay in between. Per the germline V gene, CDR1 is MDHEN and CDR2 is SYDVKM. The CDR3 consists of 14 residues. Treatment reported: about 20 received Ad26.COV2.S at low or high dose, single or two shots; several received placebo; per-sample allocation not given. The investigators took samples on day 63 after the first vaccine or placebo injection.

The sample here was peripheral blood, taken in a trial of Ad26.COV2.S vaccine versus placebo. The source of this sequence is a person aged 18 to 65 who received the Ad26.COV2.S COVID-19 vaccine or a placebo. J is TRBJ1-2 and V is TRBV28, with D unresolved. CDR3 in amino acids: CASSPPTLHYGYTF. In DNA, the CDR3 is TGTGCCAGCAGCCCCCCTACCTTACACTATGGCTACACCTTC.